The T cell receptor (beta chain) described here comes from a study of cytomegalovirus exposure and HLA in healthy donors. The V gene lost 1 base and the J gene lost 6 bases, with 10 bases spanning the gap. Germline CDR1 is SGHRS and CDR2 is YFSETQ. The CDR3 consists of 14 residues. Remarks on this clone: Its cognate antigen is unknown.

Study observations and caveats: Later analysis found that TCR beta chains associated with HLA were more clonally expanded than other, equally common chains. Earlier analysis found most TCR beta V segments productive about 90% or about 30% of the time.

The PCR employed 60 Vbeta primers together with 13 Jbeta primers. The method was immunoSEQ multiplex PCR; TCRdb's version includes in-frame clones alone and lacks a portion of them. The table includes 90,000 or so clones, approximately 80% detected once. This chain uses TRBV5-1 with TRBJ1-4; tentatively, D is TRBD1 (6 bases). This receptor was taken from a woman aged 45-59 years in good health and CMV-seropositive. The sequenced sample consisted of PBMCs. CDR3 sequence reads: CASSLRAGDEKLFF. CDR3 sequence (DNA): TGCGCCAGCAGCTTGCGGGCAGGGGATGAAAAACTGTTTTTT.